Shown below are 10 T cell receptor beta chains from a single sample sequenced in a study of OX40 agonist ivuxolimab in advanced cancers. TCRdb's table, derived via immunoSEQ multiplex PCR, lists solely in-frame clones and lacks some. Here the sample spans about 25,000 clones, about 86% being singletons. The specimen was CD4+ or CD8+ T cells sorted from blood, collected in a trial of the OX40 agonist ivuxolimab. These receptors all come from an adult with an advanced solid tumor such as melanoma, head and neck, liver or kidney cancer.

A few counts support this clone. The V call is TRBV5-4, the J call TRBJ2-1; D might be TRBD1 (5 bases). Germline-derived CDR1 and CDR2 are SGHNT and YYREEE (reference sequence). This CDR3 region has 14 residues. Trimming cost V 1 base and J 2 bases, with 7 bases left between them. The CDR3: CASSLIGAYNEQFF. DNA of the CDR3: TGTGCCAGCAGCTTGATAGGGGCCTACAATGAGCAGTTCTTC.

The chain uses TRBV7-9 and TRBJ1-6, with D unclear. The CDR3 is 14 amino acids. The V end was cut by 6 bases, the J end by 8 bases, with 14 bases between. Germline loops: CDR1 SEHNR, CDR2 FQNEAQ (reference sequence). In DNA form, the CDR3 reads TGTGCCAGCAGTCTCGGCTTCGGGGATTCACCCCTCCACTTT. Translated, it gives CASSLGFGDSPLHF.

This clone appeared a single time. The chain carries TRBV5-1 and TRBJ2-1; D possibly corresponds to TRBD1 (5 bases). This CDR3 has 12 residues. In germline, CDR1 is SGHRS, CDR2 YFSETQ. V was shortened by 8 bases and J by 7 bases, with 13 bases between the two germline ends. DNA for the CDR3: TGCGCCAGTCGGACGTCAGGGAATGAGCAGTTCTTC. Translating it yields CASRTSGNEQFF. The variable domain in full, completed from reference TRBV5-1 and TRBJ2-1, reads KAGVTQTPRYLIKTRGQQVTLSCSPISGHRSVSWYQQTPGQGLQFLFEYFSETQRNKGNFPGRFSGRQFSNSRSEMNVSTLELGDSALYLCASRTSGNEQFFGPGTRLTVL.

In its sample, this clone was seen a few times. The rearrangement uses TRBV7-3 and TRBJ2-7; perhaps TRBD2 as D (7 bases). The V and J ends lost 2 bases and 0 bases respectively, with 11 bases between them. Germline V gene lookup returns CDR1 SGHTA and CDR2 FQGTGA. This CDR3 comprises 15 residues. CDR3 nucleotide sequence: TGTGCCAGCAGCTTACGCGGGGGCAGCTCCTACGAGCAGTACTTC. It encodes CASSLRGGSSYEQYF.

The CDR3 DNA reads as TGTGCCAGCAGCTTGGGGCTGATCTACGAGCAGTACTTC. Protein product: CASSLGLIYEQYF. V usage is TRBV5-4 and J usage is TRBJ2-7; D is undetermined. Per germline, CDR1 SGHNT and CDR2 YYREEE (reference sequence). The V and J ends lost 0 bases and 3 bases respectively, with 7 bases between them. The CDR3 totals 13 residues. Full variable domain (rest looked up from reference TRBV5-4 and TRBJ2-7): ETGVTQSPTHLIKTRGQQVTLRCSSQSGHNTVSWYQQALGQGPQFIFQYYREEENGRGNFPPRFSGLQFPNYSSELNVNALELDDSALYLCASSLGLIYEQYFGPGTRLTVT.

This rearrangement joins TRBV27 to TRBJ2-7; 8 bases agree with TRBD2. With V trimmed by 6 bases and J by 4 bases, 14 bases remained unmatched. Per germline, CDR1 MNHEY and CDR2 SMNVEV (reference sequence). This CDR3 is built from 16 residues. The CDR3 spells CASSSLGLAGFYEQYF. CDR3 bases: TGTGCCAGCAGCAGTCTCGGGCTAGCGGGTTTTTACGAGCAGTACTTC.

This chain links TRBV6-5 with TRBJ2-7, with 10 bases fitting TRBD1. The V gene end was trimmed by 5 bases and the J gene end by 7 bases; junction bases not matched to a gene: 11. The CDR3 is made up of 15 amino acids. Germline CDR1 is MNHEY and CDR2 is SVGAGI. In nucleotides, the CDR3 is TGTGCCAGCAGTACAGGGACAGGGGACTTGGGAGAGCAGTACTTC. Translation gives CASSTGTGDLGEQYF.

The CDR3 here is CASSLYGGINEKLFF. In DNA, the CDR3 is TGTGCCAGCAGTTTATACGGAGGGATAAATGAAAAACTGTTTTTT. The gene calls are TRBV28 and TRBJ1-4; D gene ambiguous. The CDR3 loop spans 15 amino acids. Germline CDR1 MDHEN, CDR2 SYDVKM. V lost 1 base, J lost 5 bases, and 11 bases lay in between.

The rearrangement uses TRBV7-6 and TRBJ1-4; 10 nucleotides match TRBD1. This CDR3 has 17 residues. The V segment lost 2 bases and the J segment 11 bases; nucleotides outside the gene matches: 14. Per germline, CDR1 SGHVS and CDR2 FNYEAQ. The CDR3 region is CASSLNFPGQGPVKLFF. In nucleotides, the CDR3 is TGTGCCAGCAGCTTAAATTTTCCGGGACAGGGGCCGGTTAAACTGTTTTTT.

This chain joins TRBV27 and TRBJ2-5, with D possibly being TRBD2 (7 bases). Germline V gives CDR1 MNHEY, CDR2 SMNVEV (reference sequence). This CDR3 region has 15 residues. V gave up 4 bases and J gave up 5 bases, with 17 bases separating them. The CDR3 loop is CASSYGGLGGETQYF. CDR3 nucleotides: TGTGCCAGCAGTTACGGGGGGCTTGGCGGGGAGACCCAGTACTTC.